This paragraph reports one T cell receptor beta chain. The protocol was immunoSEQ multiplex PCR, while the TCRdb copy is restricted to in-frame clones and leaves out a portion. The sample lists tens of thousands of clones; roughly 85% were seen once. The entry originates in a study of blood T cell repertoires in COVID-19. The CDR3 length is 14 residues. V was cut by 9 bases and J by 1 base, with 16 bases left in between. Germline values: CDR1 SGHRS, CDR2 YFSETQ. This chain uses TRBV5-1 with TRBJ1-1; TRBD1 might be the D (5 bases). What was sequenced was peripheral blood. This receptor was obtained from a man in his forties or fifties with acute or convalescent COVID-19. The CDR3 is CATQRGTGNTEAFF. DNA for the CDR3: TGCGCCACACAGCGGGGGACGGGGAACACTGAAGCTTTCTTT. Full variable domain (outside the CDR3, taken from reference TRBV5-1 and TRBJ1-1): KAGVTQTPRYLIKTRGQQVTLSCSPISGHRSVSWYQQTPGQGLQFLFEYFSETQRNKGNFPGRFSGRQFSNSRSEMNVSTLELGDSALYLCATQRGTGNTEAFFGQGTRLTVV.